The 7 T cell receptor beta chains below come from one sample, sequenced in a study of T cells in narcolepsy. TCRdb's table, derived via immunoSEQ multiplex PCR, lists solely in-frame clones and lacks some. Of about 32,000 clones in the sample, 70% to 80% are singletons; the top ten hold 0.85% to 1.3%. The source material was CD45RA- memory CD4+ T cells from PBMCs. The receptors were gathered from a human donor with narcolepsy.

This clone was observed a handful of times. The genes are TRBV4-1 and TRBJ2-1; 7 nucleotides align to TRBD2. This CDR3 region has 15 residues. Germline CDR1 and CDR2: MGHRA and YSYEKL. V trimming: 6 bases; J trimming: 5 bases; junction bases outside the gene matches: 10. CDR3 coding DNA: TGCGCCAGCAGGGGAAAAGGACTAGGCGACAATGAGCAGTTCTTC. Translated: CASRGKGLGDNEQFF.

Only one count was recorded for this clone. V is TRBV7-2 and J is TRBJ1-1; D perhaps matches TRBD1 (5 bases). The length of the CDR3 is 15 residues. CDR1 is SGHTA and CDR2 is FQGNSA in the germline V gene. The ends were cut back, 1 base at V and 7 bases at J, with 16 bases in the middle. CDR3 loop: CASSLDSGFVIEAFF. The CDR3 DNA is TGTGCCAGCAGCTTAGATTCAGGGTTCGTTATTGAAGCTTTCTTT.

The J gene is TRBJ1-5, the V gene TRBV6-5; D is possibly TRBD1 (6 bases). The CDR3 is made up of 15 amino acids. Trimming pared 6 bases from V and 2 bases from J, leaving 14 bases between. CDR1 and CDR2 from the germline V gene are MNHEY and SVGAGI. CDR3 bases: TGTGCCAGCAGGGTAACAGGGTTTGGCAATCAGCCCCAGCATTTT. It is translated as CASRVTGFGNQPQHF.

This clone was seen once. The CDR3 loop is CASSLATPGISGNTIYF. The CDR3 nucleotides are TGCGCCAGCAGCTTGGCCACACCAGGGATCTCTGGAAACACCATATATTTT. The chain recombines TRBV5-1 with TRBJ1-3, with D perhaps matching TRBD1 (5 bases). This CDR3 is 17 amino acids long. V was cut by 0 bases and J by 0 bases, with 13 bases left in between. Germline CDR1 reads SGHRS; CDR2 reads YFSETQ.

The chain employs TRBV5-6 and TRBJ2-7; TRBD2 matches 7 bases. This CDR3 region has 14 residues. Germline lookup yields CDR1 SGHDT and CDR2 YYEEEE. The junction had 9 bases not matched to a gene; V was cut back by 4 bases and J by 5 bases. The CDR3 bases are TGTGCCAGCAGCCAGGGTAGTCGGGAGGACGAGCAGTACTTC. Amino acids: CASSQGSREDEQYF. The full variable domain, in which reference TRBV5-6 and TRBJ2-7 provide the parts outside the CDR3, is DAGVTQSPTHLIKTRGQQVTLRCSPKSGHDTVSWYQQALGQGPQFIFQYYEEEERQRGNFPDRFSGHQFPNYSSELNVNALLLGDSALYLCASSQGSREDEQYFGPGTRLTVT.

This clone was observed a handful of times. The J gene is TRBJ2-7, the V gene TRBV30, with D maybe TRBD2 (5 bases). V was cut by 4 bases and J by 4 bases, with 11 bases left in between. Germline assignment: CDR1 GTSNPN and CDR2 SVGIG (reference sequence). This CDR3 contains 12 residues. CDR3 loop: CAWTGLRYEQYF. CDR3 in DNA: TGTGCCTGGACGGGGTTGAGGTACGAGCAGTACTTC.

V is TRBV7-2 and J is TRBJ2-7; D is uncertain. Per the germline V gene, CDR1 is SGHTA and CDR2 is FQGNSA. This CDR3 is 15 amino acids long. V gave up 0 bases and J gave up 3 bases, with 12 bases separating them. CDR3 residues: CASSLAIGWVYEQYF. DNA of the CDR3: TGTGCCAGCAGCTTAGCGATAGGGTGGGTCTACGAGCAGTACTTC.